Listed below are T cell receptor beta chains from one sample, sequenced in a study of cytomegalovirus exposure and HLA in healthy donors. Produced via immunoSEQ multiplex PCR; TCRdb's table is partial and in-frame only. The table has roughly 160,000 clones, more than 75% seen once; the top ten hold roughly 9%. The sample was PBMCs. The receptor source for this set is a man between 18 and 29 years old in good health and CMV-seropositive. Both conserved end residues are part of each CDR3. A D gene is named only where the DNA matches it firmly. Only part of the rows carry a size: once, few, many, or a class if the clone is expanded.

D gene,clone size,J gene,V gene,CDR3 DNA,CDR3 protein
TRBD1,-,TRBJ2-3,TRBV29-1,TGCAGCGCTGTGGGGACAGGGGGGCCAGATACGCAGTATTTT,CSAVGTGGPDTQYF
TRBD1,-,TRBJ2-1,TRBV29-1,TGCAGCGTTGAGGGGACAGGGGGCTCCTACAATGAGCAGTTCTTC,CSVEGTGGSYNEQFF
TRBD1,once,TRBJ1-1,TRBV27,TGTGCCAGCAACTTGTACCCGGACAGGGCTACTGAAGCTTTCTTT,CASNLYPDRATEAFF
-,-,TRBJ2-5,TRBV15,TGTGCCACCAGCAGAGAAAAGAACGGCCAAGAGACCCAGTACTTC,CATSREKNGQETQYF
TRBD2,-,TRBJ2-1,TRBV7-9,TGTTCCAGCAGCGTTACTAGCGGCAATGAGCAGTTCTTC,CSSSVTSGNEQFF
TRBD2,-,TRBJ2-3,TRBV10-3,TGTGCCATCAGCCCGGGGGGGCCGACAGATACGCAGTATTTT,CAISPGGPTDTQYF
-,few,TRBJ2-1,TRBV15,TGTGCCACCAGCGTCGAGTTGGGGGGCTACAATGAGCAGTTCTTC,CATSVELGGYNEQFF
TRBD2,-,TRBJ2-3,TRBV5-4,TGTGCCAGCAGCTTTAGCCTAGCGGGAGGTTGGGGCACAGATACGCAGTATTTT,CASSFSLAGGWGTDTQYF
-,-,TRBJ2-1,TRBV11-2,TGTGCCAGCAGCTTAAGTCGGACACGGAGGGACAATGAGCAGTTCTTC,CASSLSRTRRDNEQFF
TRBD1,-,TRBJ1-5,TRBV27,TGTGCCAGCAGTCCTATACCCCCCCACAGGGGGCAGAGGGATCAGCCCCAGCATTTT,CASSPIPPHRGQRDQPQHF
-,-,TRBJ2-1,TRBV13,TGTGCCAGCAGCGTAGGGGCGGGGGCGGTGGGCAATGAGCAGTTCTTC,CASSVGAGAVGNEQFF